This note documents a single TCR beta chain sequence. Antigen: not known. This specimen comes from a study of T cell repertoires in cytomegalovirus infection. Study as a whole: Selected CMV epitopes included recently identified HLA-C-restricted ones as well as well-studied HLA-B-restricted ones. Indications of both CMV infection and matching HLA type were provided by public TCR beta signatures.

General study findings and limits: CMV carriers with the relevant HLA were identified by cumulative public TCR beta family frequency. Predominance within the ex vivo response was attributable to HLA-C-restricted CMV-specific TCR beta clonotypes.

Trimming took 6 bases from V and 5 from J, leaving 19 bases between them. Looked up from germline, CDR1 is SGHTA and CDR2 is FQGNSA. The CDR3 has 16 residues. MiXCR was run by TCRdb on the reads, yielding one entry per CDR3 protein. The sample records some 500,000 distinct CDR3 sequences, 30% to 35% being singletons. The receptor was isolated from a human donor in good health (CMV status not recorded). Some clones in this sample may be carry-over from other donors' samples. Sequencing was performed on cultured PBMCs, taken from culture after CMV antigen stimulation. The rearrangement joins TRBV7-2 to TRBJ2-2; D not resolved. CDR3 in DNA: TGTGCCAGCAGGGACGGATGGACGGGCCTTACCGGGGAGCTGTTTTTT. Translating gives CASRDGWTGLTGELFF.